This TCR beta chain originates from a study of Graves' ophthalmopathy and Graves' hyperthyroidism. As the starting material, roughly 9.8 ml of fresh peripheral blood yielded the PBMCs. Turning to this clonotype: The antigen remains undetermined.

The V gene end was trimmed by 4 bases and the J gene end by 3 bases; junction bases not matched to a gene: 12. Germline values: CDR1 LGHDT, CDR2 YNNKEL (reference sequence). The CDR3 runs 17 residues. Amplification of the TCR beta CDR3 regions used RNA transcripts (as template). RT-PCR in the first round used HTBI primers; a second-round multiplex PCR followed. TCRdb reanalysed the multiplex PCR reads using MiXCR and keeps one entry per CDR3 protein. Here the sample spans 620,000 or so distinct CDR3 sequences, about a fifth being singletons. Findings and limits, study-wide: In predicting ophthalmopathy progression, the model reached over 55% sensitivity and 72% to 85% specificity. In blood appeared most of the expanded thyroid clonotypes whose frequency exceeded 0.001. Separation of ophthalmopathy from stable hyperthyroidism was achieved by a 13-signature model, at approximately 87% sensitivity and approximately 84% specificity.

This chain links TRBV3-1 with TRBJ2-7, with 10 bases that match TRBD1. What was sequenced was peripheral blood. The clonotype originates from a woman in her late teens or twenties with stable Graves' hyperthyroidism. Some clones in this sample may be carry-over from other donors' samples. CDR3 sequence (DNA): TGTGCCAGCAGCCTTGGGACAGGGGCCGGCCCTTTCTACGAGCAGTACTTC. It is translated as CASSLGTGAGPFYEQYF.